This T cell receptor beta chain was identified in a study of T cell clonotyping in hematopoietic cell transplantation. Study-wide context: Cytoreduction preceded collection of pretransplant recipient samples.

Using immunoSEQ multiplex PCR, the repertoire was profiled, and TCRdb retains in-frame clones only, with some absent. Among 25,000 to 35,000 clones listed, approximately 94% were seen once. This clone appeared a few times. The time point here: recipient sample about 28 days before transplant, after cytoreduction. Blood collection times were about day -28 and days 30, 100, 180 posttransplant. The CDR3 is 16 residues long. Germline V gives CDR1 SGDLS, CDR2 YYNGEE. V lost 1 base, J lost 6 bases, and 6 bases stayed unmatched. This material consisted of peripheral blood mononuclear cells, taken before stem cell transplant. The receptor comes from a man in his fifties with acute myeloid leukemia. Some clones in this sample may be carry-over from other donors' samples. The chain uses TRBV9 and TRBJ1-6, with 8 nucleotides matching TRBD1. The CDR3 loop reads CASSVTAGGGNSPLHF. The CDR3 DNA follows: TGTGCCAGCAGCGTAACGGCAGGGGGCGGTAATTCACCCCTCCACTTT.